This T cell receptor (beta chain) was sequenced for a study of neoadjuvant anti-PD-1 for oral cavity cancer. The ends lost 2 bases at V and 3 bases at J; junction bases unmatched: 7. Germline CDR1 MNHNS, CDR2 SASEGT. The length of the CDR3 is 17 residues. Stated time point: after neoadjuvant nivolumab, at surgical resection. Clones were sequenced by immunoSEQ multiplex PCR, and TCRdb holds only the in-frame ones, with some missing. Among around 9,100 clones listed, 64% were seen once. The specimen comprised PBMCs, sampled after nivolumab (anti-PD-1) treatment. V gene TRBV6-1 combines with J gene TRBJ2-2, with 9 bases aligning to TRBD1. This clonotype was obtained from a person between 40 and 80 years old with oral cavity squamous cell carcinoma. The CDR3 DNA sequence: TGTGCCAGCAGTGAAAATGACAGGACAGGGGACACCGGGGAGCTGTTTTTT. Translation gives CASSENDRTGDTGELFF.